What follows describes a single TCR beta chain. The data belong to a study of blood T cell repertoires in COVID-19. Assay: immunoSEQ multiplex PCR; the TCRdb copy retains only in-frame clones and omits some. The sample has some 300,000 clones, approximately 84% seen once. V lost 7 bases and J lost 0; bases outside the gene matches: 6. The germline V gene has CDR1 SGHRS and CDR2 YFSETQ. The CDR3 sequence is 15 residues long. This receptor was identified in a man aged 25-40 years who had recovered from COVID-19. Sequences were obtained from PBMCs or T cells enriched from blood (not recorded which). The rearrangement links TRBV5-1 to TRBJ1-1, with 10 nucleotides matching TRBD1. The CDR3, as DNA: TGCGCCAGCGGGACAGGGGATAATTTGAACACTGAAGCTTTCTTT. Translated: CASGTGDNLNTEAFF.